Below are 11 T cell receptor beta chains sequenced from a single sample in a study of T cell changes during pregnancy in multiple sclerosis. Clones were read by immunoSEQ multiplex PCR, and TCRdb kept only the in-frame ones, dropping some. The sample lists approximately 44,000 clones, roughly 92% occurring once. The sequencing here drew on CD4+ T cells from peripheral blood mononuclear cells, taken in the third trimester of pregnancy. These receptors all come from a female donor with multiple sclerosis, enrolled in a pregnancy study.

This chain connects TRBV7-2 to TRBJ2-7; D gene ambiguous. V was trimmed by 2 bases and J by 4 bases, leaving 9 bases between them. The CDR3 totals 13 residues. Looked up from germline, CDR1 is SGHTA and CDR2 is FQGNSA. CDR3 loop: CASSLIGSYEQYF. As DNA, the CDR3 is TGTGCCAGCAGCTTAATCGGTAGTTACGAGCAGTACTTC.

The chain recombines TRBV5-4 with TRBJ2-5; 8 bases are a match to TRBD2. The V and J ends lost 5 bases and 5 bases, in that order; junction bases with no gene match: 11. The length of the CDR3 is 15 residues. Germline-derived CDR1 and CDR2 are SGHNT and YYREEE (reference sequence). CDR3 in amino acids: CASSPSGSAVETQYF. The CDR3 nucleotides read TGTGCCAGCAGTCCCAGCGGGAGTGCTGTGGAGACCCAGTACTTC. Complete variable domain (other parts from reference TRBV5-4 and TRBJ2-5): ETGVTQSPTHLIKTRGQQVTLRCSSQSGHNTVSWYQQALGQGPQFIFQYYREEENGRGNFPPRFSGLQFPNYSSELNVNALELDDSALYLCASSPSGSAVETQYFGPGTRLLVL.

V usage is TRBV6-5 and J usage is TRBJ1-6, with TRBD1 identical over 7 bases. The germline CDR1 and CDR2 sequences are MNHEY and SVGAGI. The CDR3 has 15 amino acids. J lost 9 bases, V lost 1 base, and 6 bases had no gene match. The CDR3: CASSYFGTEGSPLHF. CDR3 nucleotides: TGTGCCAGCAGTTACTTCGGGACAGAGGGTTCACCCCTCCACTTT.

The CDR3, as DNA: TGTGCCAGCAGCTCCATGGCGGGATCCTCCTCTGGCAAAAACATTCAGTACTTC. Translating gives CASSSMAGSSSGKNIQYF. V gene TRBV5-4 combines with J gene TRBJ2-4; weak D call: TRBD2 (6 bases). The V end lost 3 bases, the J end lost 3 bases, and 22 bases lay between the germline ends. The CDR3 spans 18 residues. Germline-derived CDR1 and CDR2 are SGHNT and YYREEE (reference sequence). The full variable domain, rest sourced from reference TRBV5-4 and TRBJ2-4, is ETGVTQSPTHLIKTRGQQVTLRCSSQSGHNTVSWYQQALGQGPQFIFQYYREEENGRGNFPPRFSGLQFPNYSSELNVNALELDDSALYLCASSSMAGSSSGKNIQYFGAGTRLSVL.

V gene TRBV10-3 combines with J gene TRBJ2-3, with D perhaps TRBD2 (5 bases). The CDR3 covers 14 residues. V was clipped by 3 bases and J by 0 bases, with 7 bases between them. CDR1 and CDR2 from the germline V gene are ENHRY and SYGVKD. The CDR3 loop is CAISDRGSTDTQYF. The CDR3 DNA sequence: TGTGCCATCAGTGATCGCGGGAGCACAGATACGCAGTATTTT.

The chain couples TRBV5-1 to TRBJ2-1; 11 bases match TRBD2. J was trimmed by 3 bases and V by 0 bases; bases with no gene match: 2. Germline CDR1 is SGHRS and CDR2 is YFSETQ. The length of the CDR3 is 16 residues. In DNA, the CDR3 is TGCGCCAGCAGCTTGGTTAGCGGGAGGGTCTACAATGAGCAGTTCTTC. This gives the protein CASSLVSGRVYNEQFF.

The rearrangement links TRBV5-6 to TRBJ1-2, with D perhaps matching TRBD1 (6 bases). V was shortened by 1 base and J by 3 bases, with 13 bases between the two germline ends. This CDR3 region has 15 residues. In germline, CDR1 is SGHDT, CDR2 YYEEEE. CDR3 nucleotides: TGTGCCAGCAGCTTGTGGGCAGGGGAAGACTATGGCTACACCTTC. Its protein product is CASSLWAGEDYGYTF.

The chain combines TRBV6-1 with TRBJ1-3; possibly TRBD1 for D (5 bases). Looked up from germline, CDR1 is MNHNS and CDR2 is SASEGT. Trimming shortened V by 2 bases and J by 0 bases, and 11 bases separated the two germline ends. The CDR3 totals 16 residues. The CDR3 bases are TGTGCCAGCAGTGAATTGCAGGGCGGCTCTGGAAACACCATATATTTT. This codes for CASSELQGGSGNTIYF.

J is TRBJ1-2 and V is TRBV30, with TRBD1 matching 7 bases. Germline trimming cut 4 bases from V and 4 bases from J; bases unmatched to any gene: 15. CDR3 size: 16 residues. CDR1 and CDR2 from the germline V gene are GTSNPN and SVGIG (reference sequence). CDR3 in amino acids: CAWNSIGQGVSYGYTF. CDR3 in DNA: TGTGCCTGGAATAGTATTGGGCAGGGGGTGAGCTATGGCTACACCTTC.

The rearrangement uses TRBV25-1 and TRBJ2-7; weak D call: TRBD2 (5 bases). This CDR3 comprises 12 residues. V gave up 7 bases and J gave up 4 bases, with 11 bases separating them. The V gene's germline CDR1 is MGHDK and CDR2 SYGVNS. The CDR3 DNA reads TGTGCCAGCAAAAGAGAGGGATACGAGCAGTACTTC. It yields the protein CASKREGYEQYF.

This clone was recorded once. This chain connects TRBV4-3 to TRBJ2-6, with D hard to call. CDR1 LGHNA and CDR2 YSLEER come from the germline V gene. V shed 0 bases and J shed 1 base, with 16 bases lying between them. This CDR3 comprises 19 residues. The CDR3 DNA follows: TGCGCCAGCAGCCAAGATGTAGTCCAGGTTCTATCTGGGGCCAACGTCCTGACTTTC. Its protein is CASSQDVVQVLSGANVLTF.